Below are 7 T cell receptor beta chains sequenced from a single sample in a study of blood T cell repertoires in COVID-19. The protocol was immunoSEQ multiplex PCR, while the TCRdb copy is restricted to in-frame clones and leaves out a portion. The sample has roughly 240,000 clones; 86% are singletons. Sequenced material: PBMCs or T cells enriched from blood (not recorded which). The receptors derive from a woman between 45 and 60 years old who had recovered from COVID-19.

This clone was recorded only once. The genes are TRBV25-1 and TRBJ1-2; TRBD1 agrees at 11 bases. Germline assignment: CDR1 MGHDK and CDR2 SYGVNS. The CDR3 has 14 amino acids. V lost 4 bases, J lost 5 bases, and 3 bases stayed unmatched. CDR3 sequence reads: CASSGTGGDYGYTF. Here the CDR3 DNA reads TGTGCCAGCAGTGGGACAGGGGGCGATTATGGCTACACCTTC.

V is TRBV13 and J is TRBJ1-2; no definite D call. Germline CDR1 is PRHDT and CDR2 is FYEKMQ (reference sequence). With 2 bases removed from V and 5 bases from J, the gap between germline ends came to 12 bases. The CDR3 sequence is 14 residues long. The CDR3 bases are TGTGCCAGCAGCTTATTGAAGCCAAGTTATGGCTACACCTTC. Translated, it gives CASSLLKPSYGYTF.

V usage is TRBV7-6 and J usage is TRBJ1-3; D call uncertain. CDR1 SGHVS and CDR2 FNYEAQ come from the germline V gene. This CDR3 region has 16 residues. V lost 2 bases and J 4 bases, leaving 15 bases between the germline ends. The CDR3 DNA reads TGTGCCAGCAGCTTAAATTTCAAAAAACTGGGAAACACCATATATTTT. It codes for CASSLNFKKLGNTIYF.

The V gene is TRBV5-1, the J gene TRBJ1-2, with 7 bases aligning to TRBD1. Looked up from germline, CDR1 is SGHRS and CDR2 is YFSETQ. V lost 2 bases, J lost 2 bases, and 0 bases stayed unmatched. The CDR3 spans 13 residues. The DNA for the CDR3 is TGCGCCAGCAGCTTACAGGGGAACTATGGCTACACCTTC. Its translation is CASSLQGNYGYTF. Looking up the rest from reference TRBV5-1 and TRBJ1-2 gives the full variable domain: KAGVTQTPRYLIKTRGQQVTLSCSPISGHRSVSWYQQTPGQGLQFLFEYFSETQRNKGNFPGRFSGRQFSNSRSEMNVSTLELGDSALYLCASSLQGNYGYTFGSGTRLTVV.

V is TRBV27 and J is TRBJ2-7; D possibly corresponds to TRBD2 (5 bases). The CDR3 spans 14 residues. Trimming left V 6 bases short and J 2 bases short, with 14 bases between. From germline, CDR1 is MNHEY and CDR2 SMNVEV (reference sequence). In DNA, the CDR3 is TGTGCCAGCAGCGAACGGGGAGAAGCCTACGAGCAGTACTTC. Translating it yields CASSERGEAYEQYF.

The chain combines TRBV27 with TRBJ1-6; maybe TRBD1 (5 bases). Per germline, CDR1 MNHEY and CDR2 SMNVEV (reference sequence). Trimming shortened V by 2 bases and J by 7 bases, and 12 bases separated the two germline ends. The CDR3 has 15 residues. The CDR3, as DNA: TGTGCCAGCAGTTTAAGCGCGGGGGAGAATTCACCCCTCCACTTT. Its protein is CASSLSAGENSPLHF.

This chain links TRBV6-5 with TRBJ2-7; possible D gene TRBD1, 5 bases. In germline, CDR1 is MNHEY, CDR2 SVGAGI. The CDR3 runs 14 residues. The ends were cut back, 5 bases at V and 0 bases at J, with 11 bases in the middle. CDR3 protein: CASSQTGFSYEQYF. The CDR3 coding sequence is TGTGCCAGCAGTCAAACAGGATTCTCCTACGAGCAGTACTTC.